Listed below are T cell receptor beta chains from one sample, sequenced in a study of blood T cell repertoires in COVID-19. Method: immunoSEQ multiplex PCR; TCRdb's copy keeps in-frame clones and lacks some. The table includes approximately 320,000 clones, 90% detected once. Sample: PBMCs or T cells enriched from blood (not recorded which). These receptors were obtained from a man between 60 and 75 years old who had recovered from COVID-19. The CDR3 runs from the conserved cysteine through the conserved F or W. D genes are given only for firm matches. The size of a clone is reported for some rows only, either as once, few or many, or as a class for expanded clones.

clone_size j_call v_call d_call cdr3_nt cdr3_aa
NA TRBJ1-1 TRBV4-3 NA TGCGCCAGCAGCCAAGAGCAGTACAGCACTGAAGCTTTCTTT CASSQEQYSTEAFF
NA TRBJ1-2 TRBV30 NA TGTGCCTGGAGTCGTCGCGGGGATGGCTACACCTTC CAWSRRGDGYTF
NA TRBJ2-7 TRBV6-2/TRBV6-3 NA TGTGCCAGCAGTTACTCCAGGGGCGGCGAGCAGTACTTC CASSYSRGGEQYF
NA TRBJ1-6 TRBV6-2/TRBV6-3 NA TGTGCCAGCAGTTTCAGGGTAGGAAATTCACCCCTCCACTTT CASSFRVGNSPLHF
NA TRBJ2-7 TRBV21-1 NA TGTGCCAGCAGCAAAAATGGCGGATTCTCCTACGAGCAGTACTTC CASSKNGGFSYEQYF
NA TRBJ1-2 TRBV7-8 NA TGTGCCAGCAGCTTAATCGGAGGACTTGGCTACACCTTC CASSLIGGLGYTF
NA TRBJ2-5 TRBV7-8 NA TGTGCCAGCAGCCGGGGGGCATTCGAGACCCAGTACTTC CASSRGAFETQYF
NA TRBJ2-7 TRBV5-8 TRBD2 TGTGCCAGCAGCTTTAGACTAGCGGGAGGTCCCTACGAGCAGTACTTC CASSFRLAGGPYEQYF
NA TRBJ1-5 TRBV7-9 NA TGTGCACAGCAGCCCCAGCATTTT CAQQPQHF
NA TRBJ1-4 TRBV12-5 NA TGTGCTAGTGGTGCAGGGGTTTTATTGACTAATGAAAAACTGTTTTTT CASGAGVLLTNEKLFF
NA TRBJ2-5 TRBV7-6 TRBD2 TGTGCCAGCAGCACACGAGGGACTAGCGGGAGTATTTGGGAGACCCAGTACTTC CASSTRGTSGSIWETQYF
once TRBJ2-1 TRBV5-4 TRBD2 TGTGCCAGCAGCTCGCAGACCGGGACTAGAACTAATGAGCAGTTCTTC CASSSQTGTRTNEQFF
once TRBJ2-3 TRBV2 NA TGTGCCAGCAGTGCCGTCCGGGTTATTAGCACAGATACGCAGTATTTT CASSAVRVISTDTQYF
NA TRBJ2-5 TRBV9 TRBD2 TGTGCCAGCAGCCGACGTGGTAGCGGGGGGGGATTTCAAGAGACCCAGTACTTC CASSRRGSGGGFQETQYF
NA TRBJ2-3 TRBV9 NA TGTGCCAGCAGCCCAACTCAGGGGGGCCTCACAGATACGCAGTATTTT CASSPTQGGLTDTQYF
NA TRBJ2-5 TRBV6-6 TRBD1 TGTGCCAGCAGTTATCGGACAGGGGTGGTGACCCAGTACTTC CASSYRTGVVTQYF
NA TRBJ1-1 TRBV6-5 TRBD1 TGTGCCAGCAGGACAGGGTGGGTCGACACTGAAGCTTTCTTT CASRTGWVDTEAFF
NA TRBJ1-3 TRBV18 NA TGTGCCAGCTCACCACGCGCAGGGGTGTCCGGAAACACCATATATTTT CASSPRAGVSGNTIYF
NA TRBJ1-4 TRBV7-9 NA TGTGCCAGCAGCCCGACCCCACAGGGCTTTAATGAAAAACTGTTTTTT CASSPTPQGFNEKLFF
NA TRBJ2-1 TRBV2 TRBD1 TGTGCCAGCAGCAGACAGGGGGCTACCCCCCGAGAGCAGTTCTTC CASSRQGATPREQFF
NA TRBJ2-3 TRBV5-1 TRBD2 TGCGCCAGCAGCCCTCCGACTAGCGGGAGGGTGAATACGCAGTATTTT CASSPPTSGRVNTQYF
NA TRBJ2-2 TRBV2 NA TGTGCCAGCAGACCTACGTTCGGGTACTCCGGGGAGCTGTTTTTT CASRPTFGYSGELFF
NA TRBJ2-1 TRBV29-1 TRBD2 TGCAGCGTTGTACGTCCTAGCGGGAGGGACCATGAGCAGTTCTTC CSVVRPSGRDHEQFF
NA TRBJ1-3 TRBV7-9 NA TGTGCCAGCAGCTTACAAGGCGGCTCTGGAAACACCATATATTTT CASSLQGGSGNTIYF
NA TRBJ2-5 TRBV11-3 NA TGTGCCAGCAGCTTAGGGACAGTCGACGAAGAGACCCAGTACTTC CASSLGTVDEETQYF
NA TRBJ1-1 TRBV15 NA TGTGCCACCAGCAGAGATCGGACTTCCACTGAAGCTTTCTTT CATSRDRTSTEAFF
NA TRBJ1-2 TRBV19 TRBD1 TGTGCCAGTACCGAACAGGGGATGGGGTATGGCTACACCTTC CASTEQGMGYGYTF
NA TRBJ2-5 TRBV11-2 NA TGTGCCAGCAGTCTGGGGGCAGGTGAGACCCAGTACTTC CASSLGAGETQYF
NA TRBJ2-7 TRBV11-3 TRBD1 TGTGCCAGCAGCGTTCCGGGACAGGGGGCAGGAGAGCAGTACTTC CASSVPGQGAGEQYF
NA TRBJ2-7 TRBV19 TRBD2 TGTGCCAGTAGTATCACCGGGACTAGCGGCTACGAGCAGTACTTC CASSITGTSGYEQYF
NA TRBJ1-4 TRBV6-1 NA TGTGCCAGCAGTGAAGTTAGTAATGAAAAACTGTTTTTT CASSEVSNEKLFF
NA TRBJ1-4 TRBV4-1 NA TGCGCCAGCAGCCCCCGCTCTCTAATTAATGAAAAACTGTTTTTT CASSPRSLINEKLFF
NA TRBJ1-2 TRBV12-3/TRBV12-4 TRBD1 TGTGCCAGCACCCCGGGACAGGGTTATGGCTACACCTTC CASTPGQGYGYTF
NA TRBJ2-7 TRBV18 NA TGTGCCAGCTCACCGACAGGTGGGCCCTACGAGCAGTACTTC CASSPTGGPYEQYF
once TRBJ1-6 TRBV7-9 NA TGTGCCAGCAGCTCCGGCAGCGGGAATTCACCCCTCCACTTT CASSSGSGNSPLHF
once TRBJ1-4 TRBV27 NA TGTGCCAGCAGAGCGAGGGGGGGCCCTAATGAAAAACTGTTTTTT CASRARGGPNEKLFF
NA TRBJ2-5 TRBV11-3 NA TGTGCCAGCAGCTTGGGACTGCTGGAGACCCAGTACTTC CASSLGLLETQYF
NA TRBJ2-5 TRBV18 TRBD1 TGTGCCAGCTCACTGGGACAGAAAGAGACCCAGTACTTC CASSLGQKETQYF
NA TRBJ1-3 TRBV27 NA TGTGCCAGCAGACCCCTGGGGGGGCGCGGAAACACCATATATTTT CASRPLGGRGNTIYF
once TRBJ1-1 TRBV4-3 NA TGCGCCAGCAGCCAAGTTCCGGCCCCGGGCACTGAAGCTTTCTTT CASSQVPAPGTEAFF
NA TRBJ1-1 TRBV9 NA TGTGCCAGCAGCTTCTCGGACTCGAGGACTGAAGCTTTCTTT CASSFSDSRTEAFF
NA TRBJ1-5 TRBV4-2 TRBD1 TGTGCCAGCAGCCAAGATCTTTCAGGGGGACAGCCCCAGCATTTT CASSQDLSGGQPQHF
once TRBJ1-3 TRBV5-1 TRBD1 TGCGCCAGCAGCTTGGCCGGACAGGGACGTTCTGGAAACACCATATATTTT CASSLAGQGRSGNTIYF
NA TRBJ1-6 TRBV28 NA TGTGCCAGCAGTTTAACTCTGGGGAGCTCCTATAATTCACCCCTCCACTTT CASSLTLGSSYNSPLHF
once TRBJ2-1 TRBV3-1/TRBV3-2 TRBD2 TGTGCCAGCAGGACTAGCGGGCTGAATGAGCAGTTCTTC CASRTSGLNEQFF
NA TRBJ1-1 TRBV30 NA TGTGCCTGGAGTGTATCAGGGATTGGGAACACTGAAGCTTTCTTT CAWSVSGIGNTEAFF
NA TRBJ2-2 TRBV9 TRBD2 TGTGCCAGTGGGTGGGGACTAGGGAACACCGGGGAGCTGTTTTTT CASGWGLGNTGELFF
NA TRBJ2-7 TRBV7-6 TRBD1 TGTGCCAGCAGCACCGGCCCGGACAGGTCCTACGAGCAGTACTTC CASSTGPDRSYEQYF
NA TRBJ2-5 TRBV7-6 TRBD1 TGTGCCAGCAGCTCGGACAGGGACGGGGAGACCCAGTACTTC CASSSDRDGETQYF
NA TRBJ1-1 TRBV6-5 NA TGTGCCAGCAACCCGGGGGGGCTGAACACTGAAGCTTTCTTT CASNPGGLNTEAFF
NA TRBJ2-3 TRBV27 TRBD1 TGTGCCAGCAGACGACAGGGCGCGGATACGCAGTATTTT CASRRQGADTQYF
NA TRBJ2-2 TRBV6-2/TRBV6-3 NA TGTGCCAGCAGCGGGACAAACCCGAACACCGGGGAGCTGTTTTTT CASSGTNPNTGELFF
NA TRBJ2-1 TRBV4-3 TRBD2 TGCGCCAGCAGCCAAGACATCTCTAGCGGGCGGTTCCTTGAGCAGTTCTTC CASSQDISSGRFLEQFF